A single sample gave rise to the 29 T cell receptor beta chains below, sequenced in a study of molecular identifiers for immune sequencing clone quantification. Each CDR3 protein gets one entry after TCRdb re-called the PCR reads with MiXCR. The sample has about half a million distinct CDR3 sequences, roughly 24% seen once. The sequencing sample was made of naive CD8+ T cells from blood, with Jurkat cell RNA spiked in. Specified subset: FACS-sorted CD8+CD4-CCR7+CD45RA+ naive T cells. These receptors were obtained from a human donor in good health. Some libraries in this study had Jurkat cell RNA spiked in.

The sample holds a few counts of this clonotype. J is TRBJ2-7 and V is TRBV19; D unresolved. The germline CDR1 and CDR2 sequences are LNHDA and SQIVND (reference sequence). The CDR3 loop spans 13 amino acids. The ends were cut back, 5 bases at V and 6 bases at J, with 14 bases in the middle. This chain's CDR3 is CASSSGFVSEQYF. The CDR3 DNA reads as TGTGCCAGTAGTTCCGGGTTCGTCAGCGAGCAGTACTTC.

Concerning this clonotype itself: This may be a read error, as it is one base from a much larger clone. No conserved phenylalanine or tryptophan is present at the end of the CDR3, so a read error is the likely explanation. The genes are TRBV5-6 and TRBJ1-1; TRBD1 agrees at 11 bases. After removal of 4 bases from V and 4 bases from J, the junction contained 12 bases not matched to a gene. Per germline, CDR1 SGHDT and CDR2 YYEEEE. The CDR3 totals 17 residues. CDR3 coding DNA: TGTGCCAGCAGCCCCGGAGGGACAGGGGGTTTTGGCACTGAAGCTTTCTCT. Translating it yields CASSPGGTGGFGTEAFS.

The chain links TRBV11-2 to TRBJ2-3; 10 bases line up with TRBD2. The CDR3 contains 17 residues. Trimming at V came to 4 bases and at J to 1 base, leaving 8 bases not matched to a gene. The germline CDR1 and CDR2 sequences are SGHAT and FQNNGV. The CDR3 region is CASSYPSLAGGTDTQYF. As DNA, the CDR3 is TGTGCCAGCAGCTACCCTTCTCTAGCGGGGGGCACAGATACGCAGTATTTT.

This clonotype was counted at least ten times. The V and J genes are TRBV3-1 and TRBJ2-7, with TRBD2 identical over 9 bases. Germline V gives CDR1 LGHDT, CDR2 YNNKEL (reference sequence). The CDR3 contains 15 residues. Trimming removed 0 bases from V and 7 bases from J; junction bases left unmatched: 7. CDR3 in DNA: TGTGCCAGCAGCCAAGAGCTCGGACTAGCGCTGGAGCAGTACTTC. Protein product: CASSQELGLALEQYF.

The CDR3 region has the DNA TGTGCCAGCAGCTACCAGACAGGGTCCTACGAGCAGTACTTC. The encoded protein is CASSYQTGSYEQYF. The rearrangement joins TRBV14 to TRBJ2-7; 7 nucleotides match TRBD1. The CDR3 consists of 14 residues. The V segment lost 5 bases and the J segment 1 base; nucleotides outside the gene matches: 5. The germline V gene encodes CDR1 SGHDN and CDR2 FVKESK.

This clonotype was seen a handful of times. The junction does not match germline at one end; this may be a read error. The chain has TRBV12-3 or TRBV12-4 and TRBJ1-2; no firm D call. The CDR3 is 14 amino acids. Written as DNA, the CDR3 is TGTGCCAGCGGTTTCGGCCTGGGAGGACGTGGCTACACCTTC. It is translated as CASGFGLGGRGYTF.

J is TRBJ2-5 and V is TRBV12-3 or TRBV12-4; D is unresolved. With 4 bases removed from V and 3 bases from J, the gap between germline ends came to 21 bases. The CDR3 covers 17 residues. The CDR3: CASSSTEMGYLEETQYF. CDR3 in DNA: TGTGCCAGCAGTTCCACCGAGATGGGATATTTAGAAGAGACCCAGTACTTC.

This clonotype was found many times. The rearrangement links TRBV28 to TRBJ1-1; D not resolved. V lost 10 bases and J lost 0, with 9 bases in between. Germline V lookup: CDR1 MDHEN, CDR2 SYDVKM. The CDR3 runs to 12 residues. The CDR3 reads CATDYLNTEAFF. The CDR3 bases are TGTGCCACCGACTATCTGAACACTGAAGCTTTCTTT.

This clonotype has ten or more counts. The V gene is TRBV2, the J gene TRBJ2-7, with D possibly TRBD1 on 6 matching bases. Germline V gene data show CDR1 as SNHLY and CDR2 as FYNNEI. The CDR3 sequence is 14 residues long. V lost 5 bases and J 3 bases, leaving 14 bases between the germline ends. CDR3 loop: CASSNGDTDYEQYF. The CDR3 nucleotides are TGTGCCAGCAGTAACGGGGACACTGACTACGAGCAGTACTTC.

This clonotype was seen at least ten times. The CDR3 is CASSFGVSTDTQYF. The CDR3 DNA reads as TGTGCCAGCAGTTTTGGGGTGAGCACAGATACGCAGTATTTT. V usage is TRBV28 and J usage is TRBJ2-3; D ambiguous. The V end lost 3 bases, the J end lost 0 bases, and 7 bases lay between the germline ends. Germline CDR1 MDHEN, CDR2 SYDVKM. The CDR3 runs to 14 residues.

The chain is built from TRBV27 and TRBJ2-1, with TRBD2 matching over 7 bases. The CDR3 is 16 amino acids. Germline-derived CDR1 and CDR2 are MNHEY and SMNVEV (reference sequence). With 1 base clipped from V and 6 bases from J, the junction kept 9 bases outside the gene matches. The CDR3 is CASSLLAGAKGNEQFF. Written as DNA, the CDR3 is TGTGCCAGCAGTTTATTGGCGGGAGCTAAGGGCAATGAGCAGTTCTTC.

The CDR3 nucleotides read TGCGCCAGCAGCGAGGGTTCGGGGGCGCAGCATTTT. Protein sequence: CASSEGSGAQHF. The chain joins TRBV4-3 to TRBJ2-3; D might be TRBD1 (6 bases). The last part of the DNA fits TRBJ1-5 better; the J call may be wrong. The CDR3 sequence is 12 residues long. Germline V gene sequence: CDR1 LGHNA, CDR2 YSLEER.

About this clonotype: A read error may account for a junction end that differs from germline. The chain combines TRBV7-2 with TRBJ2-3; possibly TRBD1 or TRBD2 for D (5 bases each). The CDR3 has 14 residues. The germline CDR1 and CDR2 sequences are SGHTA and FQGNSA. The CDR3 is CASSYGLYTGTQYF. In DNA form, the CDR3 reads TGTGCCAGCAGCTACGGACTCTACACAGGTACGCAGTATTTT.

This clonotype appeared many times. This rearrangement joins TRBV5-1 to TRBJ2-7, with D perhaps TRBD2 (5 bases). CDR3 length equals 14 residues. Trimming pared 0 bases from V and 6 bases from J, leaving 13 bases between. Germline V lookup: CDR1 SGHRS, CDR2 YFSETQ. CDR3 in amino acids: CASSLVGTGSEQYF. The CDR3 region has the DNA TGCGCCAGCAGCTTGGTTGGAACGGGGTCCGAGCAGTACTTC.

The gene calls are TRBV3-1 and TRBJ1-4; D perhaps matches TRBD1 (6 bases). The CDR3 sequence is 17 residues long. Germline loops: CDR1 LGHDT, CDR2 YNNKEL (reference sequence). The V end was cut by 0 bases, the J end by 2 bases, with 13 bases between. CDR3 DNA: TGTGCCAGCAGCCAAGATGAGGGGGTGGGGACTAATGAAAAACTGTTTTTT. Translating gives CASSQDEGVGTNEKLFF. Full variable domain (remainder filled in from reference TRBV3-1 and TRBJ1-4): DTAVSQTPKYLVTQMGNDKSIKCEQNLGHDTMYWYKQDSKKFLKIMFSYNNKELIINETVPNRFSPKSPDKAHLNLHINSLELGDSAVYFCASSQDEGVGTNEKLFFGSGTQLSVL.

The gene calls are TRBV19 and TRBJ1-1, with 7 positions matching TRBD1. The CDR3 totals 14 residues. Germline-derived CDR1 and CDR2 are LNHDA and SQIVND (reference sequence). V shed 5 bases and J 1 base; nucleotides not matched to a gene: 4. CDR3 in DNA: TGTGCCAGTAGTTCGACAGGGACGAACACTGAAGCTTTCTTT. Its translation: CASSSTGTNTEAFF.

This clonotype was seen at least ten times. The CDR3 here is CASSLLPNQPQHF. In DNA form, the CDR3 reads TGCGCCAGCAGCTTGTTACCCAATCAGCCCCAGCATTTT. The J gene is TRBJ1-5, the V gene TRBV5-1; no clear D gene. The V end lost 1 base, the J end lost 3 bases, and 5 bases lay between the germline ends. Germline V gene sequence: CDR1 SGHRS, CDR2 YFSETQ. CDR3 length: 13 amino acids.

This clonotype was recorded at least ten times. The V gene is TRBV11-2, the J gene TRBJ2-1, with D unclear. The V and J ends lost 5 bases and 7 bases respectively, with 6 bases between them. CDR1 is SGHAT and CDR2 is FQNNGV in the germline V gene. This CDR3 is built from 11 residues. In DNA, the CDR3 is TGTGCCAGCAGCCCGTTGAATGAGCAGTTCTTC. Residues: CASSPLNEQFF.

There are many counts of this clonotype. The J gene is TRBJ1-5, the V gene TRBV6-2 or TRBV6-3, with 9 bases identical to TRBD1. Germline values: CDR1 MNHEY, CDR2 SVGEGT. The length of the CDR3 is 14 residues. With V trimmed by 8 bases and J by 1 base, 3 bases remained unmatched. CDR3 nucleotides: TGTGCCAGCCACGGGACAGGGAGCAATCAGCCCCAGCATTTT. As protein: CASHGTGSNQPQHF.

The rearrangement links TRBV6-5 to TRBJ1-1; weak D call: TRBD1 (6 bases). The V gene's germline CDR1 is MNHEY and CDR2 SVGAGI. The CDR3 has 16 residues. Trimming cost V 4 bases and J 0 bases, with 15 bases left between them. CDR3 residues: CASSCYQGTMNTEAFF. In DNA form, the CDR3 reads TGTGCCAGCAGTTGCTACCAGGGGACCATGAACACTGAAGCTTTCTTT.

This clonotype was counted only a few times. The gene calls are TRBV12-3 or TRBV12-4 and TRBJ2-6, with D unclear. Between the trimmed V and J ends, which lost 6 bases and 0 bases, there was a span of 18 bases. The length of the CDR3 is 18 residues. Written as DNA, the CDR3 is TGTGCCAGCAGCTTGCCCCCCGGGTCGAGCTCTGGGGCCAACGTCCTGACTTTC. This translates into CASSLPPGSSSGANVLTF.

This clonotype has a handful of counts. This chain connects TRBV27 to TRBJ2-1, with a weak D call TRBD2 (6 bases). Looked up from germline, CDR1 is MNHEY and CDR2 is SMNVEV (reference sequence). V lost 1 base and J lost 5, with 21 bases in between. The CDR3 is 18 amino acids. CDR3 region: CASSLLIRLSGDHNEQFF. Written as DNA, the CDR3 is TGTGCCAGCAGTTTATTGATTAGACTTTCGGGGGACCACAATGAGCAGTTCTTC.

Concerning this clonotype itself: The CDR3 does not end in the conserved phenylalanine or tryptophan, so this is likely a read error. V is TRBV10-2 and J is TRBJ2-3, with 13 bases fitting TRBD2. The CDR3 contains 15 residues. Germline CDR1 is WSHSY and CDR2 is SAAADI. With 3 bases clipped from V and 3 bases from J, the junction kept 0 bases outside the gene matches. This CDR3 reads CASSELAGGTDTQYL. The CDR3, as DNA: TGCGCCAGCAGTGAACTAGCGGGAGGGACAGATACGCAGTATCTT.

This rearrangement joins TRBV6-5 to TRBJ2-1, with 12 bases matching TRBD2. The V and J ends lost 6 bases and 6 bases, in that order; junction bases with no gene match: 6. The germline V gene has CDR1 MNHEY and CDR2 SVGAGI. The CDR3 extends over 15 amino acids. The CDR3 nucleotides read TGTGCCAGCAGACCGGGACTAGCGGGTCTCAATGAGCAGTTCTTC. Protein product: CASRPGLAGLNEQFF.

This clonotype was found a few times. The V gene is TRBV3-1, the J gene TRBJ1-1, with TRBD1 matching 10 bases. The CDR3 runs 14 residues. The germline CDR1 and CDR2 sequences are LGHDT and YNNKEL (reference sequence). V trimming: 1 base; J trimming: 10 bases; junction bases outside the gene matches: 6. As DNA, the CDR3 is TGTGCCAGCAGCCAAGCCAGCGACAGGGGGCGAGCTTTCTTT. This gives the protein CASSQASDRGRAFF.

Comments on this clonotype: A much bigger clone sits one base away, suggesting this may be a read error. The CDR3 protein is CASGYSVRTGNEQFF. The CDR3 DNA reads TGTGCCAGCGGTTACTCAGTGAGGACAGGTAATGAGCAGTTCTTC. The rearrangement links TRBV6-6 to TRBJ2-1, with 7 bases aligning to TRBD1. This CDR3 is built from 15 residues. Germline V gene sequence: CDR1 MNHNY, CDR2 SVGAGI (reference sequence).

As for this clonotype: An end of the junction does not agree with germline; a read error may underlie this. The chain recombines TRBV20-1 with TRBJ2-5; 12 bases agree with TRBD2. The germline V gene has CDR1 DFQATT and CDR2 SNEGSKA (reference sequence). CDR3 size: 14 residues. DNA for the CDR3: TGCAGTGCCAGAGCACTAGCGGGAGGAGAGACCCAGTACTTC. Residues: CSARALAGGETQYF.

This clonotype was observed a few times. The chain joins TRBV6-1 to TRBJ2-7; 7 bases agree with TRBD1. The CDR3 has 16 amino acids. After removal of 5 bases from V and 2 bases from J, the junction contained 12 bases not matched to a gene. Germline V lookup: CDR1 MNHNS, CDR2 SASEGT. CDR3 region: CASSTSRDRNTYEQYF. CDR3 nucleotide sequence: TGTGCCAGCAGTACGAGCCGGGACAGAAACACCTACGAGCAGTACTTC.

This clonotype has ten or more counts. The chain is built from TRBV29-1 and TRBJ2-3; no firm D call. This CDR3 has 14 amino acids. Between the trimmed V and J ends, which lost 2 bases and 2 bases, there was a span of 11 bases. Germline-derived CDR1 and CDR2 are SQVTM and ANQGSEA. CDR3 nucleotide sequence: TGCAGCGTTGAAATAAGATCCAACACAGATACGCAGTATTTT. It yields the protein CSVEIRSNTDTQYF.